This T cell receptor (beta chain) is from a study of blood T cell repertoires in COVID-19. The overall study: COVID-19 samples collected from the United States, Italy and Spain covered acute and convalescent phases.

Individuals drawn from under 30 US areas were roughly 18 to 95 years old. The CDR3 is 14 residues long. From germline, CDR1 is SGHRS and CDR2 YFSETQ. Trimming removed 0 bases at V and 5 bases at J, with 11 bases between. Original data processing: Amplifying reference gene primers gave estimates of nucleated cell counts. Some clones are missing from TCRdb's copy, which holds only in-frame ones; the method was immunoSEQ multiplex PCR. That table is the source of V, J and clone size, and D and trimming were worked out from the DNA. The table lists 250,000 to 300,000 clones, approximately 90% of them singletons.

This TCR came from a woman in her forties with acute COVID-19. This chain joins TRBV5-1 and TRBJ1-1; D perhaps matches TRBD1 (6 bases). The sequencing input was PBMCs or T cells enriched from blood (not recorded which). CDR3 DNA sequence: TGCGCCAGCAGCTTGGTGGGGGCCGGTACTGAAGCTTTCTTT. It codes for CASSLVGAGTEAFF. Filled out from reference TRBV5-1 and TRBJ1-1, the complete variable domain reads KAGVTQTPRYLIKTRGQQVTLSCSPISGHRSVSWYQQTPGQGLQFLFEYFSETQRNKGNFPGRFSGRQFSNSRSEMNVSTLELGDSALYLCASSLVGAGTEAFFGQGTRLTVV.